The TCR beta chain under discussion was sequenced for a study of early T cells in non-severe SARS-CoV-2 infection. The wider study: With bulk RNA from unsorted whole blood as input, sequencing yielded unpaired chains.

A remark on this clonotype: Its cognate antigen is unknown.

The CDR3 runs 16 residues. Deletions cut 1 base from V and 4 bases from J, with 15 bases between. The germline V gene encodes CDR1 SNHLY and CDR2 FYNNEI. Unique molecular identifiers (one per individual cDNA molecule) were attached. TCRdb fed the 5' RACE reads into MiXCR, producing one record per CDR3 protein. This table has approximately 76,000 distinct CDR3 sequences, over 10% appearing once. Points from the study as a whole: In VDJdb matching, anti-spike CD8 responses were favored while private and CD4 specificities went missing.

Sequenced: whole blood. V gene TRBV2 combines with J gene TRBJ2-3; D might be TRBD2 (5 bases). This sequence was found in an adult who was a healthcare worker with PCR-confirmed SARS-CoV-2 infection or an uninfected control (not recorded which). The CDR3 loop reads CASSEEARAPPDTQYF. In DNA, the CDR3 is TGTGCCAGCAGTGAAGAGGCGAGGGCCCCCCCAGATACGCAGTATTTT.